This T cell receptor (beta chain) was documented in a study of blood T cell repertoires in COVID-19. Study overall: The United States, Italy and Spain supplied acute and convalescent COVID-19 samples. T cells, B-cell-depleted T cells, or PBMCs supplied cDNA or gDNA.

Original methodology: How many nucleated cells were present was estimated from reference gene primer amplification. Profiling relied on immunoSEQ multiplex PCR, and the TCRdb table lists in-frame clones only, not all of them. The DNA was the basis for D and trimming; V, J and clone size are from that table. The repertoire holds approximately 450,000 clones, about 89% seen once, with 4% to 5.5% in the top ten. In germline, CDR1 is SEHNR, CDR2 FQNEAQ (reference sequence). Trimming shortened V by 11 bases and J by 4 bases, and 23 bases separated the two germline ends. This CDR3 region has 15 residues. The receptor was isolated from a woman aged 30 to 39 with acute or convalescent COVID-19. The chain uses TRBV7-9 and TRBJ1-2, with D unclear. Sequenced material: peripheral blood. The DNA of the CDR3 is TGTGCCGTCCCGCCCCCCGCGGCAGTAGGCTATGGCTACACCTTC. It codes for CAVPPPAAVGYGYTF.